The T cell receptor (beta chain) under discussion was sequenced for a study of CD8 T cell repertoires and HIV-1 epitope variants. Turning to the study itself: IL-2, IL-7 and IL-15 were added on days 3 and 7 of approximately ten-day cultures.

TCRdb's copy holds only in-frame clones and misses some; the assay was immunoSEQ multiplex PCR. Of 5,000 to 6,500 clones listed, around 68% are singletons. Overall study results and limits: Of about 10 antigen-specific beta clonotypes, more than 5 appeared to cross-react with escape variants.

This clone qualifies as hyperexpanded. Its cognate antigen is unknown. The CDR3 is 14 residues long. J lost 7 bases, V lost 3 bases, and 9 bases had no gene match. Germline lookup yields CDR1 SGHTA and CDR2 FQGNSA. This sequence was found in a male donor with HIV. The sample taken for sequencing was cultured CD8+ T cells derived from PBMCs. The V call is TRBV7-2, the J call TRBJ2-7, with TRBD1 identical over 7 bases. The chain's CDR3 is CASSLGQYLREQYF. CDR3 sequence (DNA): TGTGCCAGCAGCTTGGGACAGTACCTTCGTGAGCAGTACTTC.